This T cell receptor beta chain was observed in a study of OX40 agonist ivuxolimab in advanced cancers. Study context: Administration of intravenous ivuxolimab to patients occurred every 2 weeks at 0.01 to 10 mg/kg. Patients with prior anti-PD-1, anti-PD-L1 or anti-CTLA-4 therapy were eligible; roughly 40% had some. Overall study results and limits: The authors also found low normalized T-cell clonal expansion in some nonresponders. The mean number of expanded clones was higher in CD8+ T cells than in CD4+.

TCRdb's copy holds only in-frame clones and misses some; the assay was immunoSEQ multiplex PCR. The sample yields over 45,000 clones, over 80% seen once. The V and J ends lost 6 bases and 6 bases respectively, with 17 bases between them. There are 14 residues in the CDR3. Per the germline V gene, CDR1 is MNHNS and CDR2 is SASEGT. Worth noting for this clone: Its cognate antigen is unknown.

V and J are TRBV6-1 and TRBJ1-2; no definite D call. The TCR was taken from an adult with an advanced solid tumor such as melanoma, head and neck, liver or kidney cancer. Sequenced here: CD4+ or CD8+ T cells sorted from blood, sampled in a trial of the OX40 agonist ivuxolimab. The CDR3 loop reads CASRNPGFGHGYTF. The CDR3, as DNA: TGTGCCAGCAGGAACCCGGGATTCGGACATGGCTACACCTTC.